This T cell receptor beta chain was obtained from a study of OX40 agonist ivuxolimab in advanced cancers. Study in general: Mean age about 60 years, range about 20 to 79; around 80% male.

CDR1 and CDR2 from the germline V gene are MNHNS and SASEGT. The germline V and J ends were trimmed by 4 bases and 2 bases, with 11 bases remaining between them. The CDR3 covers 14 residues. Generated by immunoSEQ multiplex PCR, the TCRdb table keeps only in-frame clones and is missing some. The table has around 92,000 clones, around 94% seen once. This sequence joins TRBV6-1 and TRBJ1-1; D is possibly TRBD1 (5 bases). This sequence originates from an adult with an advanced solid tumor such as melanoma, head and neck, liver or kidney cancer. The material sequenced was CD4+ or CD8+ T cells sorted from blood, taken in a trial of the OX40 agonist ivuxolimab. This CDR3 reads CASSARTPNTEAFF. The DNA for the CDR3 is TGTGCCAGCAGTGCTCGGACACCCAACACTGAAGCTTTCTTT.